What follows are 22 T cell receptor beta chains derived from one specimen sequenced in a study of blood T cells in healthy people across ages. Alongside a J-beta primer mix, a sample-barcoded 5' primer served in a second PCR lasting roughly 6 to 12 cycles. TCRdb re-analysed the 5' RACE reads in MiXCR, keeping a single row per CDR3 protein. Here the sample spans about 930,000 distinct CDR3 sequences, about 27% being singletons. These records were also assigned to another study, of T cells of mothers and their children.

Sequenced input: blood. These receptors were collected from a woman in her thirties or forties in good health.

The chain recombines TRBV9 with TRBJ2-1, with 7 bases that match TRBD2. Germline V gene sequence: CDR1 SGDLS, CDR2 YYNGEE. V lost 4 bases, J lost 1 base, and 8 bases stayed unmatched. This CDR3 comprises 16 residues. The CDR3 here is CASSLGQGGSYNEQFF. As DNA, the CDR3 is TGTGCCAGCAGCCTCGGGCAGGGAGGGTCCTACAATGAGCAGTTCTTC.

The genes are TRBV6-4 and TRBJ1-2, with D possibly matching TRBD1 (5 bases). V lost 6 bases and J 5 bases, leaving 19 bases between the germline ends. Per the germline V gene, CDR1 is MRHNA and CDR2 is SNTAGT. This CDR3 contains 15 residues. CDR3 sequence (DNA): TGTGCCAGCAGCGAAAGTGGGGGAAGGAGTTATGGCTACACCTTC. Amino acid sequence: CASSESGGRSYGYTF.

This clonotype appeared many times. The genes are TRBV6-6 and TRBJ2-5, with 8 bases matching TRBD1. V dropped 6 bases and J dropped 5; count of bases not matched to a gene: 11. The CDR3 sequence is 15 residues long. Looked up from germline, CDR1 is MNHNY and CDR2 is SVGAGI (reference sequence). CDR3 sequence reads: CASSIQGATSETQYF. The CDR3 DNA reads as TGTGCCAGCAGCATCCAGGGGGCGACGTCGGAGACCCAGTACTTC.

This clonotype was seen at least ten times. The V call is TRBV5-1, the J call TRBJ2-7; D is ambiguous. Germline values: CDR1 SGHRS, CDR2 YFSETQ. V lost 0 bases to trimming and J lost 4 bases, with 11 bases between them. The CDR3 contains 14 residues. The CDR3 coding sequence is TGCGCCAGCAGCTTGGGGACCATGGGATACGAGCAGTACTTC. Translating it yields CASSLGTMGYEQYF.

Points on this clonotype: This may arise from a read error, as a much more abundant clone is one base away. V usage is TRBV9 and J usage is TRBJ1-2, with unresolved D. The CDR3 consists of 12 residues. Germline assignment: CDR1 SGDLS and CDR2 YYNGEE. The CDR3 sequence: CTSSVDGDGYTF. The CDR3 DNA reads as TGTACCAGCAGCGTAGATGGGGATGGCTACACCTTC. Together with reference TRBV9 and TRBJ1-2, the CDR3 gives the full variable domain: DSGVTQTPKHLITATGQRVTLRCSPRSGDLSVYWYQQSLDQGLQFLIQYYNGEERAKGNILERFSAQQFPDLHSELNLSSLELGDSALYFCTSSVDGDGYTFGSGTRLTVV.

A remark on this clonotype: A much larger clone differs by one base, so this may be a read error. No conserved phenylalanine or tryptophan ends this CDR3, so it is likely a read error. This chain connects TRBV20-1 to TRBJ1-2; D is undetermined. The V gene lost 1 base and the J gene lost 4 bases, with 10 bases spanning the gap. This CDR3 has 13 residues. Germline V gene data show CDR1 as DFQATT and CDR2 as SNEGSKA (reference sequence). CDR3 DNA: TGCAGTGCTAGAGTCCAGAGCCTCTATGGCTACACCTGC. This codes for CSARVQSLYGYTC.

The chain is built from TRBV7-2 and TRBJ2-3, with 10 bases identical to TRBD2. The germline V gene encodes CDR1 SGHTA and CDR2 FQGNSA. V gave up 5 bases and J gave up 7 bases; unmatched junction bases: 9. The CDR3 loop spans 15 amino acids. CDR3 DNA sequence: TGTGCCAGCAGCCGCAGCGGGGGGGCCTCGTATACGCAGTATTTT. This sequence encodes CASSRSGGASYTQYF.

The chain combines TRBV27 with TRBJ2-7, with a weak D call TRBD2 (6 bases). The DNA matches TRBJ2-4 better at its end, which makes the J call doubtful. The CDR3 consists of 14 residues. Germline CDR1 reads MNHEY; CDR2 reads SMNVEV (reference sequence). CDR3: CASSLSIGTFIQYF. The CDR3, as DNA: TGTGCCAGCAGTTTGTCCATAGGGACTTTCATTCAGTACTTC.

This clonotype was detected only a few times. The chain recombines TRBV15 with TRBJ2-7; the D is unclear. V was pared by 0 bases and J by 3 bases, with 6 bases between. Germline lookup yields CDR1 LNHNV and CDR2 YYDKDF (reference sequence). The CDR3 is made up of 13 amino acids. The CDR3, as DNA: TGTGCCACCAGCAGAGAACTTTACTACGAGCAGTACTTC. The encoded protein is CATSRELYYEQYF.

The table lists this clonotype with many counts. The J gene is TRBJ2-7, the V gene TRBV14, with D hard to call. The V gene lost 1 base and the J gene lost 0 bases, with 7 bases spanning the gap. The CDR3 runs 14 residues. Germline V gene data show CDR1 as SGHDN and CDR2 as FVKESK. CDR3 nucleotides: TGTGCCAGCAGCCAAGTACCCAGCTCCTACGAGCAGTACTTC. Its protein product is CASSQVPSSYEQYF.

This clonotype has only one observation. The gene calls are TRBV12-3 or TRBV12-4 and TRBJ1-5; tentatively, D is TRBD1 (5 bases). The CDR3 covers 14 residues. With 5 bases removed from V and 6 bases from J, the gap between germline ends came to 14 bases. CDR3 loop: CASSPGTPGQPQHF. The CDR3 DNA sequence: TGTGCCAGCAGTCCGGGGACCCCAGGTCAGCCCCAGCATTTT.

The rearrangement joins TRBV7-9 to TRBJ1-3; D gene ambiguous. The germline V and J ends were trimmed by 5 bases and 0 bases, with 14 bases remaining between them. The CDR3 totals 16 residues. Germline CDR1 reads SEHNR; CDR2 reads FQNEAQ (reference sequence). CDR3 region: CASSLQPGPSGNTIYF. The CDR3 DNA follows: TGTGCCAGCAGCCTTCAGCCGGGTCCCTCTGGAAACACCATATATTTT.

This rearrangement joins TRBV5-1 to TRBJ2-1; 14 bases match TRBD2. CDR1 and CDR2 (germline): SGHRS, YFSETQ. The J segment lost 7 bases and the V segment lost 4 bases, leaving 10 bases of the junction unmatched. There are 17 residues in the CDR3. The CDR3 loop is CASSRLAGGPLGNEQFF. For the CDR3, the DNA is TGCGCCAGCAGCAGACTAGCGGGGGGGCCATTGGGGAATGAGCAGTTCTTC.

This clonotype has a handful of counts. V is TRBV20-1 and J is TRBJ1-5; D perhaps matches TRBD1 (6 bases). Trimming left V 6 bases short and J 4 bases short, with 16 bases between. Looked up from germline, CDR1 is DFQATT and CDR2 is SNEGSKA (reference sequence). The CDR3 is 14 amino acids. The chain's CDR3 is CSARYTGWNQPQHF. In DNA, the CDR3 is TGCAGTGCGAGATATACAGGGTGGAATCAGCCCCAGCATTTT.

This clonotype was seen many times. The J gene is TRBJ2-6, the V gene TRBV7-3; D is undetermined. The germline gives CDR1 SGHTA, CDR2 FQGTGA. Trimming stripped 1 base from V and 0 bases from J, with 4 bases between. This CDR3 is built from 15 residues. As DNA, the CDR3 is TGTGCCAGCAGCTTAATAAGCTCTGGGGCCAACGTCCTGACTTTC. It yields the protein CASSLISSGANVLTF. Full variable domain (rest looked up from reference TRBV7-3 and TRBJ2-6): GAGVSQTPSNKVTEKGKYVELRCDPISGHTALYWYRQSLGQGPEFLIYFQGTGAADDSGLPNDRFFAVRPEGSVSTLKIQRTERGDSAVYLCASSLISSGANVLTFGAGSRLTVL.

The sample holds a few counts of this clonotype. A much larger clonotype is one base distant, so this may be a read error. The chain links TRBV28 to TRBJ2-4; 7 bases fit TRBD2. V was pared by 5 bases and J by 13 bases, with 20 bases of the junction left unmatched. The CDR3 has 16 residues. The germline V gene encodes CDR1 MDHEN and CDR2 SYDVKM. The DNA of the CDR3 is TGTGCCAGCAGTCCTCACCCTAGCGGCTTTTCCTACGGGCAGTACTTC. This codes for CASSPHPSGFSYGQYF.

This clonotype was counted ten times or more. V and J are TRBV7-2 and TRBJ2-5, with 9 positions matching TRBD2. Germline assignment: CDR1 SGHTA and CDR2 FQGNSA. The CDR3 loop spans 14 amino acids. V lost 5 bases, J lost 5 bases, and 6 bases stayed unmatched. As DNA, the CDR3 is TGTGCCAGCAGCCTGGGACTAGCTAGGGAGACCCAGTACTTC. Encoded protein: CASSLGLARETQYF.

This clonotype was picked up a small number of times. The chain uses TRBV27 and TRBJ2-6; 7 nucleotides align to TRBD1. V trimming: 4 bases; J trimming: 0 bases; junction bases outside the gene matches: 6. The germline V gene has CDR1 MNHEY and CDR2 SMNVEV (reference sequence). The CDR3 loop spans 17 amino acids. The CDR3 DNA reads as TGTGCCAGCAGTTCTGGGACAGCCGTCTCTGGGGCCAACGTCCTGACTTTC. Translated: CASSSGTAVSGANVLTF.

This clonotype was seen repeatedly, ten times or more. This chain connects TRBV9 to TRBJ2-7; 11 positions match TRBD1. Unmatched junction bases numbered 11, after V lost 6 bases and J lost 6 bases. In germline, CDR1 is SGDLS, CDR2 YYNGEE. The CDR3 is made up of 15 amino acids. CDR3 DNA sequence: TGTGCCAGCACCTTCCCGGGACAGGGGGATCCCGAGCAGTACTTC. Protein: CASTFPGQGDPEQYF.

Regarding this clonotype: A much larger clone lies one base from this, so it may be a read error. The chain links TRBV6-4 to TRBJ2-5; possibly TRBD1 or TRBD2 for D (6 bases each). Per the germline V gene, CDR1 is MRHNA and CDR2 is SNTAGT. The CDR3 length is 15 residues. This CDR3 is CASSNSPGAQETQYF. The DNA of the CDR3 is TGTGCCAGCAGTAACTCTCCGGGGGCACAAGAGACCCAGTACTTC.

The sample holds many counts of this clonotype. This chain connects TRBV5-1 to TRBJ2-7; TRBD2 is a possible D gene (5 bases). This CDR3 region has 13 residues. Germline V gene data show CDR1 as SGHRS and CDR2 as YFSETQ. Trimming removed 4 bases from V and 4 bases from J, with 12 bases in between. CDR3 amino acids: CASSLRGMYEQYF. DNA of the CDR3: TGCGCCAGCAGCCTTCGGGGAATGTACGAGCAGTACTTC.

The CDR3 is CASSPTSGGTNEQFF. The CDR3 DNA sequence: TGTGCCAGCAGCCCGACTAGCGGGGGGACGAATGAGCAGTTCTTC. The chain couples TRBV7-3 to TRBJ2-1; TRBD2 aligns across 13 bases. Per the germline V gene, CDR1 is SGHTA and CDR2 is FQGTGA. The CDR3 is 15 amino acids. V was clipped by 5 bases and J by 7 bases; unmatched bases: 5.